These 20 T cell receptor beta chains came from one sample sequenced in a study of blood T cell repertoires in COVID-19. Clones were read by immunoSEQ multiplex PCR, and TCRdb kept only the in-frame ones, dropping some. The sample lists around 330,000 clones, 88% occurring once. The sequenced material came from peripheral blood. The receptors originated from a woman in her twenties or thirties with COVID-19, enrolled during active disease.

DNA for the CDR3: TGTGCCAGCAGCGGGTTAATGGGGCCCAAAGAGACCCAGTACTTC. Residues: CASSGLMGPKETQYF. This sequence joins TRBV7-9 and TRBJ2-5; D may be TRBD1 (5 bases). V shed 5 bases and J shed 3 bases, with 16 bases lying between them. This CDR3 contains 15 residues. The germline V gene has CDR1 SEHNR and CDR2 FQNEAQ (reference sequence).

V is TRBV3-1 (or the pseudogene TRBV3-2) and J is TRBJ1-1; a weak D match, TRBD1 (5 bases). CDR1 LGHDT and CDR2 YNNKEL come from the germline V gene (reference sequence). This CDR3 has 13 amino acids. Trimming cost V 4 bases and J 4 bases, with 10 bases left between them. The CDR3 is CASSPRRGTEAFF. The CDR3 nucleotides are TGTGCCAGCAGCCCACGGAGGGGCACTGAAGCTTTCTTT.

V is TRBV7-2 and J is TRBJ2-1; 12 bases align to TRBD2. The CDR3 loop spans 15 amino acids. In germline, CDR1 is SGHTA, CDR2 FQGNSA. After removal of 4 bases from V and 7 bases from J, the junction contained 5 bases not matched to a gene. The CDR3 coding sequence is TGTGCCAGCAGCTACCTAGCGGGGGGGTTAAATGAGCAGTTCTTC. This encodes CASSYLAGGLNEQFF.

This chain joins TRBV27 and TRBJ1-2; 7 positions match TRBD1. Looked up from germline, CDR1 is MNHEY and CDR2 is SMNVEV (reference sequence). Trimming took 6 bases from V and 8 from J; bases not matched to a gene: 9. This CDR3 has 13 amino acids. The CDR3 reads CASRGTTGTGYTF. The CDR3, as DNA: TGTGCCAGCAGAGGGACGACAGGGACCGGCTACACCTTC.

The CDR3 region has the DNA TGTGCCAGCAGCTTCGCGGGACCCGGCGATGAGCAGTTCTTC. This translates into CASSFAGPGDEQFF. The genes are TRBV5-5 and TRBJ2-1, with D possibly TRBD2 on 6 matching bases. The CDR3 runs to 14 residues. Germline V gene sequence: CDR1 SGHKS, CDR2 YYEKEE (reference sequence). Trimming left V 2 bases short and J 8 bases short, with 14 bases between. The variable domain in full, completed from reference TRBV5-5 and TRBJ2-1, reads DAGVTQSPTHLIKTRGQQVTLRCSPISGHKSVSWYQQVLGQGPQFIFQYYEKEERGRGNFPDRFSARQFPNYSSELNVNALLLGDSALYLCASSFAGPGDEQFFGPGTRLTVL.

The chain uses TRBV3-1 (or the pseudogene TRBV3-2) and TRBJ1-6; perhaps TRBD1 as D (6 bases). CDR1 is LGHDT, CDR2 YNNKEL, per germline (reference sequence). V was trimmed by 3 bases and J by 4 bases, leaving 10 bases between them. This CDR3 comprises 15 residues. The CDR3 is CASSQDSGYNSPLHF. In DNA form, the CDR3 reads TGTGCCAGCAGCCAGGACAGCGGATATAATTCACCCCTCCACTTT.

This clone has just one count. The rearrangement uses TRBV3-1 (or the pseudogene TRBV3-2) and TRBJ2-1, with 7 bases lining up with TRBD1. Germline V gene lookup returns CDR1 LGHDT and CDR2 YNNKEL (reference sequence). The ends lost 3 bases at V and 13 bases at J; junction bases unmatched: 9. The CDR3 spans 13 residues. CDR3: CASSQGSRQGQFF. The CDR3 DNA is TGTGCCAGCAGCCAGGGGAGTCGACAGGGACAGTTCTTC.

The genes are TRBV2 and TRBJ2-1; possibly TRBD2 for D (6 bases). V was cut by 5 bases and J by 12 bases, with 14 bases left in between. In germline, CDR1 is SNHLY, CDR2 FYNNEI. The CDR3 spans 12 residues. The CDR3 bases are TGTGCCAGCAGTCGGGACGGGGGTAGGCAGTTCTTC. Protein product: CASSRDGGRQFF.

V and J are TRBV3-1 (or the pseudogene TRBV3-2) and TRBJ1-1; a possible D gene is TRBD1 (5 bases). Germline V gene sequence: CDR1 LGHDT, CDR2 YNNKEL (reference sequence). Trimming removed 3 bases from V and 6 bases from J, with 8 bases in between. CDR3 length equals 12 residues. CDR3 in DNA: TGTGCCAGCAGCCACAGGGTATCTGAAGCTTTCTTT. Translation gives CASSHRVSEAFF.

V is TRBV12-5 and J is TRBJ2-1; 10 bases are shared with TRBD1. The V gene's germline CDR1 is LGHNT and CDR2 FRNRAP. This CDR3 region has 16 residues. The V segment lost 5 bases and the J segment 8 bases; nucleotides outside the gene matches: 12. CDR3: CASGTSLGTGEDEQFF. The CDR3 bases are TGTGCTAGTGGTACATCCCTTGGGACAGGGGAGGATGAGCAGTTCTTC.

The V gene is TRBV6-1, the J gene TRBJ1-1; D is possibly TRBD1 (5 bases). The length of the CDR3 is 13 residues. V gave up 2 bases and J gave up 3 bases, with 7 bases separating them. Germline V gene data show CDR1 as MNHNS and CDR2 as SASEGT. CDR3 coding DNA: TGTGCCAGCAGTGAATGGGGCTACACTGAAGCTTTCTTT. Translated, it gives CASSEWGYTEAFF.

The J gene is TRBJ2-5, the V gene TRBV5-4; no definite D call. V shed 1 base and J shed 0 bases, with 4 bases lying between them. The germline gives CDR1 SGHNT, CDR2 YYREEE (reference sequence). The CDR3 loop spans 13 amino acids. CDR3 amino acids: CASSLYYQETQYF. CDR3 DNA: TGTGCCAGCAGCTTGTACTACCAAGAGACCCAGTACTTC. Full variable domain (missing parts from reference TRBV5-4 and TRBJ2-5): ETGVTQSPTHLIKTRGQQVTLRCSSQSGHNTVSWYQQALGQGPQFIFQYYREEENGRGNFPPRFSGLQFPNYSSELNVNALELDDSALYLCASSLYYQETQYFGPGTRLLVL.

CDR3 sequence reads: CASSIFRADYGYTF. The CDR3 bases are TGCGCCAGCAGCATTTTCAGGGCGGACTATGGCTACACCTTC. The genes are TRBV5-1 and TRBJ1-2, with a weak D call TRBD1 (5 bases). Germline V gene lookup returns CDR1 SGHRS and CDR2 YFSETQ. V dropped 4 bases and J dropped 3 bases, with 13 bases sitting between them. The CDR3 spans 14 residues. The complete variable domain, with remaining parts taken from reference TRBV5-1 and TRBJ1-2, reads KAGVTQTPRYLIKTRGQQVTLSCSPISGHRSVSWYQQTPGQGLQFLFEYFSETQRNKGNFPGRFSGRQFSNSRSEMNVSTLELGDSALYLCASSIFRADYGYTFGSGTRLTVV.

The rearrangement joins TRBV9 to TRBJ2-6, with D perhaps matching TRBD2 (5 bases). CDR3 size: 14 residues. The germline V gene encodes CDR1 SGDLS and CDR2 YYNGEE. V lost 7 bases, J lost 0 bases, and 8 bases lay in between. The CDR3 sequence: CASSAGSGANVLTF. The DNA of the CDR3 is TGTGCCAGCTCCGCGGGCTCTGGGGCCAACGTCCTGACTTTC.

The J gene is TRBJ2-5, the V gene TRBV3-1 (or the pseudogene TRBV3-2); D uncertain. Per germline, CDR1 LGHDT and CDR2 YNNKEL (reference sequence). The length of the CDR3 is 15 residues. Trimming removed 0 bases at V and 3 bases at J, with 11 bases between. The CDR3 sequence is CASSQDLNRKETQYF. The CDR3 DNA reads TGTGCCAGCAGCCAAGATCTAAATCGAAAAGAGACCCAGTACTTC.

The V call is TRBV5-1, the J call TRBJ1-1; no reliable D call. The CDR3 extends over 14 amino acids. V was shortened by 10 bases and J by 0 bases, with 16 bases between the two germline ends. Per germline, CDR1 SGHRS and CDR2 YFSETQ. CDR3 region: CACRGEPLNTEAFF. CDR3 coding DNA: TGCGCCTGCCGGGGTGAACCCCTGAACACTGAAGCTTTCTTT.

The chain links TRBV18 to TRBJ2-2, with D possibly TRBD2 on 6 matching bases. Germline V gene sequence: CDR1 KGHSH, CDR2 LQKENI. The CDR3 runs 16 residues. Trimming removed 3 bases from V and 7 bases from J, with 18 bases in between. The DNA for the CDR3 is TGTGCCAGCTCACCGGGCCGCGGGGAGAAAAACGGGGAGCTGTTTTTT. It specifies CASSPGRGEKNGELFF.

The rearrangement joins TRBV28 to TRBJ1-2, with a possible D match to TRBD1 (6 bases). The V and J ends lost 11 bases and 0 bases respectively, with 16 bases between them. Looked up from germline, CDR1 is MDHEN and CDR2 is SYDVKM. The length of the CDR3 is 14 residues. This CDR3 reads CAVLRTATNYGYTF. CDR3 bases: TGTGCCGTATTGCGGACAGCTACTAACTATGGCTACACCTTC.

This chain joins TRBV9 and TRBJ2-1, with 8 bases matching TRBD2. Germline V gives CDR1 SGDLS, CDR2 YYNGEE. V lost 0 bases to trimming and J lost 0 bases; unmatched junction nucleotides: 8. CDR3 length: 18 amino acids. The CDR3: CASSVDTSGESSYNEQFF. In DNA form, the CDR3 reads TGTGCCAGCAGCGTAGATACTAGCGGTGAGAGCTCCTACAATGAGCAGTTCTTC.

The chain links TRBV30 to TRBJ1-1, with 7 positions matching TRBD1. The V gene end was trimmed by 1 base and the J gene end by 5 bases; junction bases not matched to a gene: 4. The germline CDR1 and CDR2 sequences are GTSNPN and SVGIG (reference sequence). CDR3 size: 13 residues. CDR3 coding DNA: TGTGCCTGGAGTGCCCTGACAGGGACTGAAGCTTTCTTT. Protein: CAWSALTGTEAFF.